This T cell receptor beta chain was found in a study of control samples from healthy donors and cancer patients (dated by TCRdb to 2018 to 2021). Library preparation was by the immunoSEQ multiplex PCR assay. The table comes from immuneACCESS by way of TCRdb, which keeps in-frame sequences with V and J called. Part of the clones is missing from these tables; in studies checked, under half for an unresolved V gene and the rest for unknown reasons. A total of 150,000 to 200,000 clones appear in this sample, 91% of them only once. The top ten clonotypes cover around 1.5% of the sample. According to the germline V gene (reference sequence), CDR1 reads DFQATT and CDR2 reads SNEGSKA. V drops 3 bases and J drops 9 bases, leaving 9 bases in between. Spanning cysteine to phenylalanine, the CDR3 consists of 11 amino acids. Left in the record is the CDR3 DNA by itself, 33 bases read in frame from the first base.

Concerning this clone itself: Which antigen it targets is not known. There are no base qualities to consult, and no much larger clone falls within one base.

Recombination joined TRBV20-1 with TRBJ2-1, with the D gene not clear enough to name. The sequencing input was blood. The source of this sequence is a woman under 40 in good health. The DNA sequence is TGCAGTGCTAGGTCGGGTAGTGAGCAGTTCTTC. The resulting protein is CSARSGSEQFF.